The subject of this entry is one T cell receptor (beta chain). The sample originates from a study of spatial heterogeneity in lung cancer. One entry per CDR3 protein, called by TCRdb with MiXCR from the 5' RACE reads. The sample contains approximately 21,000 distinct CDR3 sequences, about 3% of which appear only once. Time point reported: sample taken at primary tumor resection. Whole RNA came from tumor, nontumor lung or frozen PBMC and was sequenced without being sorted. The CDR3 runs 19 residues. CDR1 KGHSH and CDR2 LQKENI come from the germline V gene. V shed 0 bases, J shed 4 bases, and the junction held 8 bases outside the gene matches.

The V and J genes are TRBV18 and TRBJ2-1, with 14 bases lining up with TRBD2. This receptor was taken from a female donor with early-stage non-small cell lung cancer. Material: PBMCs, obtained at surgery. CDR3 in amino acids: CASSPPGLAGGMEYNEQFF. As DNA, the CDR3 is TGTGCCAGCTCACCACCAGGACTAGCGGGAGGTATGGAGTACAATGAGCAGTTCTTC. The full variable domain, with the rest looked up from reference TRBV18 and TRBJ2-1, is NAGVMQNPRHLVRRRGQEARLRCSPMKGHSHVYWYRQLPEEGLKFMVYLQKENIIDESGMPKERFSAEFPKEGPSILRIQQVVRGDSAAYFCASSPPGLAGGMEYNEQFFGPGTRLTVL.